Each of the 11 T cell receptor beta chains below was sequenced from the same sample in a study of cytomegalovirus exposure and HLA in healthy donors. The PCR ran on 60 Vbeta and 13 Jbeta primers. Repertoires were generated with immunoSEQ multiplex PCR, while TCRdb's copy carries only in-frame clones and drops some. This sample has about 96,000 clones; about four fifths occur once, and the top ten carry under 3.5%. Sequences were obtained from PBMCs. Source of these receptors: a female donor in good health and CMV-seropositive.

The J gene is TRBJ2-1, the V gene TRBV15; 7 nucleotides line up with TRBD2. The CDR3 runs to 14 residues. V shed 0 bases and J 8 bases; nucleotides not matched to a gene: 4. Germline assignment: CDR1 LNHNV and CDR2 YYDKDF (reference sequence). Here the CDR3 DNA reads TGTGCCACCAGCAGAGAGCGGGAGAGCGATGAGCAGTTCTTC. Its protein is CATSRERESDEQFF.

In its sample, this clone was seen a few times. The chain links TRBV5-6 to TRBJ2-1; 7 positions agree with TRBD1. CDR3 size: 15 residues. Trimming cost V 4 bases and J 7 bases; bases outside gene matches: 11. Per the germline V gene, CDR1 is SGHDT and CDR2 is YYEEEE. The CDR3 DNA is TGTGCCAGCAGCGTGACAGGGAATAGAGAGAATGAGCAGTTCTTC. This gives the protein CASSVTGNRENEQFF.

This clone was counted a few times. The rearrangement links TRBV5-6 to TRBJ2-7, with 8 bases matching TRBD1. Per germline, CDR1 SGHDT and CDR2 YYEEEE. The CDR3 has 16 amino acids. V was pared by 1 base and J by 6 bases, with 12 bases of the junction left unmatched. For the CDR3, the DNA is TGTGCCAGCAGCTTGAATCAGGGGGCGTTCTCGGGCGAGCAGTACTTC. Translation gives CASSLNQGAFSGEQYF.

This chain connects TRBV5-1 to TRBJ2-7; 10 bases map to TRBD2. The CDR3 is 18 amino acids. Germline assignment: CDR1 SGHRS and CDR2 YFSETQ. V was clipped by 0 bases and J by 0 bases; unmatched bases: 9. CDR3 loop: CASSLGLAGVQISYEQYF. CDR3 sequence (DNA): TGCGCCAGCAGCTTGGGCCTAGCGGGAGTCCAGATCTCCTACGAGCAGTACTTC.

The chain joins TRBV9 to TRBJ2-5, with D perhaps matching TRBD1 (5 bases). In germline, CDR1 is SGDLS, CDR2 YYNGEE. The length of the CDR3 is 15 residues. Trimming took 2 bases from V and 2 from J, leaving 13 bases between them. The CDR3, as DNA: TGTGCCAGCAGCGTCGAAAGCAGGGAACAAGAGACCCAGTACTTC. The encoded protein is CASSVESREQETQYF.

The J gene is TRBJ1-2, the V gene TRBV7-9; the match to TRBD1 covers 8 bases. Germline values: CDR1 SEHNR, CDR2 FQNEAQ (reference sequence). This CDR3 comprises 14 residues. V gave up 1 base and J gave up 8 bases; unmatched junction bases: 6. In nucleotides, the CDR3 is TGTGCCAGCAGCTTAGGAGGACAGGGAGCCGGCTACACCTTC. This translates into CASSLGGQGAGYTF.

CDR3 residues: CASSLAFGSYNEQFF. DNA for the CDR3: TGTGCCAGCAGTTTAGCGTTCGGCTCCTACAATGAGCAGTTCTTC. The gene calls are TRBV6-5 and TRBJ2-1; tentative D call: TRBD2 (5 bases). Trimming cost V 4 bases and J 0 bases, with 10 bases left between them. The CDR3 is 15 residues long. In germline, CDR1 is MNHEY, CDR2 SVGAGI.

The chain recombines TRBV19 with TRBJ2-2, with 7 bases lining up with TRBD1. Germline CDR1 LNHDA, CDR2 SQIVND (reference sequence). The CDR3 sequence is 14 residues long. V lost 10 bases, J lost 0 bases, and 5 bases stayed unmatched. The CDR3 DNA reads TGTGCCACGCGACAGGGCCCGAACACCGGGGAGCTGTTTTTT. Translation: CATRQGPNTGELFF.

This clone turned up a few times. V and J are TRBV28 and TRBJ1-5, with TRBD1 matching over 9 bases. J was trimmed by 0 bases and V by 7 bases; bases with no gene match: 13. This CDR3 spans 18 amino acids. The germline CDR1 and CDR2 sequences are MDHEN and SYDVKM. The CDR3 region is CASTSYGTGPYSNQPQHF. The DNA of the CDR3 is TGTGCCAGCACCTCTTATGGGACAGGGCCATATAGCAATCAGCCCCAGCATTTT.

This clone has more than one count but fewer than ten. This rearrangement joins TRBV5-6 to TRBJ1-2, with TRBD1 identical over 8 bases. The ends lost 4 bases at V and 2 bases at J; junction bases unmatched: 13. The length of the CDR3 is 17 residues. Germline values: CDR1 SGHDT, CDR2 YYEEEE. CDR3 DNA sequence: TGTGCCAGCAGCCCCGGTACGGGGGACAGGATGAACTATGGCTACACCTTC. It is translated as CASSPGTGDRMNYGYTF.

This sequence joins TRBV19 and TRBJ1-1; D is unclear. V lost 7 bases and J lost 1, with 10 bases in between. CDR1 LNHDA and CDR2 SQIVND come from the germline V gene (reference sequence). The CDR3 sequence is 13 residues long. CDR3 bases: TGTGCCAGTAATTGGGGAGCGAACACTGAAGCTTTCTTT. This translates into CASNWGANTEAFF.